A single sample is the source of the 24 T cell receptor beta chains below, sequenced in a study of early T cells in non-severe SARS-CoV-2 infection. TCRdb re-called the 5' RACE reads with MiXCR, one entry per CDR3 protein. The sample includes around 80,000 distinct CDR3 sequences, roughly 15% of them seen just once. Sequences were obtained from whole blood. The receptors shown here come from an adult who was a healthcare worker with PCR-confirmed SARS-CoV-2 infection or an uninfected control (not recorded which).

This clonotype was recorded at least ten times. J is TRBJ1-2 and V is TRBV3-1; D unresolved. The CDR3 spans 15 residues. The germline gives CDR1 LGHDT, CDR2 YNNKEL (reference sequence). Trimming took off 2 bases at V and 6 bases at J, with 16 bases between the two ends. The CDR3 sequence is CASSQPPPHANGYTF. The CDR3 region has the DNA TGTGCCAGCAGCCAACCCCCGCCCCACGCGAATGGCTACACCTTC.

This clonotype was seen only once. The chain links TRBV29-1 to TRBJ1-1; D not certain. V lost 5 bases, J lost 7 bases, and 11 bases lay in between. This CDR3 has 11 amino acids. Germline values: CDR1 SQVTM, CDR2 ANQGSEA. CDR3 loop: CSVPGPLEAFF. As DNA, the CDR3 is TGCAGCGTTCCGGGCCCCCTTGAAGCTTTCTTT.

This clonotype was recorded a few times. The genes are TRBV29-1 and TRBJ2-4, with TRBD2 as a possible D gene (6 bases). Trimming left V 6 bases short and J 2 bases short, with 23 bases between. This CDR3 is 17 amino acids long. Per germline, CDR1 SQVTM and CDR2 ANQGSEA. CDR3 sequence reads: CSVLPEGPGDTKNIQYF. The CDR3 nucleotides are TGCAGCGTCCTTCCGGAGGGGCCCGGGGATACCAAAAACATTCAGTACTTC.

This chain uses TRBV6-2 or TRBV6-3 with TRBJ2-7, with 11 bases fitting TRBD1. The trim removed 4 bases at V and 6 bases at J, leaving 5 bases unmatched. Germline V gene sequence: CDR1 MNHEY, CDR2 SVGEGT. The CDR3 extends over 14 amino acids. The CDR3 nucleotides are TGTGCCAGCAGTTTCGGGACAGGGGGAACCGAGCAGTACTTC. Its translation is CASSFGTGGTEQYF.

The chain links TRBV5-4 to TRBJ2-2; maybe TRBD1 (6 bases). V lost 3 bases, J lost 2 bases, and 8 bases lay in between. CDR3 length: 14 residues. Germline V gene lookup returns CDR1 SGHNT and CDR2 YYREEE (reference sequence). The CDR3 DNA is TGTGCCAGCAGCTGGGGGCACAACACCGGGGAGCTGTTTTTT. This translates into CASSWGHNTGELFF. Together with reference TRBV5-4 and TRBJ2-2, the CDR3 gives the full variable domain: ETGVTQSPTHLIKTRGQQVTLRCSSQSGHNTVSWYQQALGQGPQFIFQYYREEENGRGNFPPRFSGLQFPNYSSELNVNALELDDSALYLCASSWGHNTGELFFGEGSRLTVL.

The chain couples TRBV11-3 to TRBJ2-1; TRBD2 agrees at 12 bases. V was pared by 1 base and J by 8 bases, with 12 bases of the junction left unmatched. The CDR3 totals 18 residues. From germline, CDR1 is SGHNT and CDR2 YENEEA. The CDR3 DNA is TGTGCCAGCAGCTTAGCCCCCTTCCTAGCGGGGGGGATGGATGAGCAGTTCTTC. It yields the protein CASSLAPFLAGGMDEQFF.

The chain links TRBV11-2 to TRBJ2-3; D is perhaps TRBD2 (6 bases). Trimming removed 7 bases from V and 0 bases from J, with 23 bases in between. CDR1 is SGHAT, CDR2 FQNNGV, per germline. CDR3 size: 18 residues. The CDR3 DNA is TGTGCCAGCACCCGGACGGGGGTCTTACCCACTAGCACAGATACGCAGTATTTT. Its protein is CASTRTGVLPTSTDTQYF.

This clonotype was detected ten times or more. The genes are TRBV28 and TRBJ2-1; perhaps TRBD1 as D (5 bases). The germline V and J ends were trimmed by 6 bases and 0 bases, with 12 bases remaining between them. The germline gives CDR1 MDHEN, CDR2 SYDVKM. The CDR3 covers 15 residues. Here the CDR3 reads CASRLDTSSYNEQFF. The CDR3, as DNA: TGTGCCAGCAGGTTGGACACCTCCTCCTACAATGAGCAGTTCTTC.

The chain employs TRBV5-1 and TRBJ1-6, with no clear D. The CDR3 extends over 15 amino acids. In germline, CDR1 is SGHRS, CDR2 YFSETQ. V gave up 3 bases and J gave up 5 bases, with 12 bases separating them. CDR3 sequence: CASSSFRADNSPLHF. Here the CDR3 DNA reads TGCGCCAGCAGCTCCTTCCGGGCCGATAATTCACCCCTCCACTTT.

This chain links TRBV5-1 with TRBJ2-1; 8 bases are a match to TRBD2. The J segment lost 7 bases and the V segment lost 3 bases, leaving 9 bases of the junction unmatched. CDR1 and CDR2 from the germline V gene are SGHRS and YFSETQ. CDR3 size: 15 residues. CDR3 sequence reads: CASSSTGGPNNEQFF. The CDR3 DNA follows: TGCGCCAGCAGCTCGACGGGGGGGCCAAATAATGAGCAGTTCTTC. Based on the CDR3 plus reference TRBV5-1 and TRBJ2-1, the full variable domain is KAGVTQTPRYLIKTRGQQVTLSCSPISGHRSVSWYQQTPGQGLQFLFEYFSETQRNKGNFPGRFSGRQFSNSRSEMNVSTLELGDSALYLCASSSTGGPNNEQFFGPGTRLTVL.

The chain carries TRBV6-2 or TRBV6-3 and TRBJ2-2; 8 nucleotides agree with TRBD2. V lost 5 bases, J lost 4 bases, and 6 bases stayed unmatched. Germline CDR1 reads MNHEY; CDR2 reads SVGEGT. The CDR3 covers 15 residues. CDR3 in DNA: TGTGCCAGCAGTACCGCCGGGACTAGCACCGGGGAGCTGTTTTTT. This gives the protein CASSTAGTSTGELFF.

This clonotype has a handful of counts. This chain links TRBV7-2 with TRBJ2-1; 11 bases line up with TRBD1. CDR1 and CDR2 from the germline V gene are SGHTA and FQGNSA. With V trimmed by 5 bases and J by 2 bases, 14 bases remained unmatched. The CDR3 spans 19 residues. DNA for the CDR3: TGTGCCAGCAGCGCAAGCCTCCGCCAGGGACAGGGGGCCTACAATGAGCAGTTCTTC. It encodes CASSASLRQGQGAYNEQFF.

This clonotype was detected ten times or more. The V call is TRBV20-1, the J call TRBJ2-3; the D is unclear. The CDR3 has 12 amino acids. Germline V gives CDR1 DFQATT, CDR2 SNEGSKA (reference sequence). Trimming took off 6 bases at V and 5 bases at J, with 12 bases between the two ends. The CDR3 protein is CSAHIGGDTQYF. In nucleotides, the CDR3 is TGCAGTGCCCACATTGGCGGAGATACGCAGTATTTT.

This clonotype was counted at least ten times. The V call is TRBV7-6, the J call TRBJ1-2; D uncertain. Trimming pared 4 bases from V and 3 bases from J, leaving 24 bases between. CDR3 length: 18 residues. The germline V gene has CDR1 SGHVS and CDR2 FNYEAQ. CDR3 nucleotide sequence: TGTGCCAGCAGCTCCTCCGGTTCGGCTCTCAATACCTACTATGGCTACACCTTC. Translation gives CASSSSGSALNTYYGYTF.

The rearrangement links TRBV12-3 or TRBV12-4 to TRBJ1-2; TRBD1 matches at 7 bases. The CDR3 is 15 residues long. Trimming at V came to 5 bases and at J to 1 base, leaving 7 bases not matched to a gene. Written as DNA, the CDR3 is TGTGCCAGCAGTGAGGGGACAGCCGTTAACTATGGCTACACCTTC. Residues: CASSEGTAVNYGYTF.

This chain uses TRBV5-1 with TRBJ1-1; 8 bases line up with TRBD1. The length of the CDR3 is 15 residues. Trimming took 1 base from V and 5 from J; bases not matched to a gene: 7. Per germline, CDR1 SGHRS and CDR2 YFSETQ. CDR3 loop: CASSLPQGAQTEAFF. The CDR3 nucleotides read TGCGCCAGCAGCTTGCCGCAGGGGGCGCAGACTGAAGCTTTCTTT.

V gene TRBV20-1 combines with J gene TRBJ1-1, with 7 bases that match TRBD1. V trimming: 4 bases; J trimming: 4 bases; junction bases outside the gene matches: 6. Germline assignment: CDR1 DFQATT and CDR2 SNEGSKA (reference sequence). This CDR3 is built from 13 residues. The CDR3 nucleotides read TGCAGTGCTACTAGACAGGGTCGCACTGAAGCTTTCTTT. It translates to CSATRQGRTEAFF.

This clonotype was counted ten times or more. J is TRBJ1-1 and V is TRBV5-1, with a possible D match to TRBD1 (6 bases). Between the trimmed V and J ends, which lost 6 bases and 5 bases, there was a span of 20 bases. This CDR3 has 15 residues. Germline V gives CDR1 SGHRS, CDR2 YFSETQ. CDR3 sequence: CASTVSGVGGTEAFF. CDR3 in DNA: TGCGCCAGCACAGTCTCAGGGGTAGGTGGGACTGAAGCTTTCTTT.

This clonotype was counted many times. The CDR3 region is CASSEFPGGVRTEAFF. Here the CDR3 DNA reads TGCGCCAGCAGTGAGTTCCCAGGGGGCGTCCGTACTGAAGCTTTCTTT. This chain uses TRBV10-1 with TRBJ1-1; 8 nucleotides match TRBD1. The V and J ends lost 1 base and 5 bases, in that order; junction bases with no gene match: 9. CDR1 and CDR2 (germline): WNHNN, SYGVQD (reference sequence). This CDR3 region has 16 residues.

This clonotype was counted between two and nine times. V usage is TRBV10-3 and J usage is TRBJ2-3; maybe TRBD1 (6 bases). This CDR3 contains 14 residues. Trimming cost V 3 bases and J 1 base, with 8 bases left between them. Germline CDR1 is ENHRY and CDR2 is SYGVKD. Here the CDR3 reads CAISDGGRTDTQYF. CDR3 coding DNA: TGTGCCATCAGTGATGGGGGCCGCACAGATACGCAGTATTTT.

This clonotype was picked up many times. V gene TRBV12-3 or TRBV12-4 combines with J gene TRBJ2-7; TRBD1 agrees at 12 bases. The CDR3 is 14 residues long. V lost 6 bases, J lost 4 bases, and 4 bases stayed unmatched. The DNA for the CDR3 is TGTGCCAGCAGGCCGGGACAGGGGGCGTACGAGCAGTACTTC. Translated: CASRPGQGAYEQYF.

The V gene is TRBV6-1, the J gene TRBJ2-3; TRBD2 is a possible D gene (6 bases). There are 14 residues in the CDR3. Trimming stripped 1 base from V and 12 bases from J, with 17 bases between. Germline CDR1 and CDR2: MNHNS and SASEGT. This chain's CDR3 is CASSEGGEVLPQYF. CDR3 nucleotide sequence: TGTGCCAGCAGTGAAGGGGGGGAAGTCCTCCCTCAGTATTTT.

The chain combines TRBV19 with TRBJ2-7; D perhaps matches TRBD1 (6 bases). The V gene lost 3 bases and the J gene lost 5 bases, with 20 bases spanning the gap. Germline values: CDR1 LNHDA, CDR2 SQIVND (reference sequence). The CDR3 is 16 amino acids. The CDR3 DNA is TGTGCCAGTAGTATCCTAGGTGGGACAACAGTCAACGAGCAGTACTTC. Translating it yields CASSILGGTTVNEQYF.

This clonotype appeared a few times. The V gene is TRBV7-9, the J gene TRBJ2-7; 7 positions match TRBD1. The CDR3 loop spans 15 amino acids. J was trimmed by 3 bases and V by 5 bases; bases with no gene match: 10. Germline V lookup: CDR1 SEHNR, CDR2 FQNEAQ (reference sequence). The CDR3 sequence: CASSPTTGVYYEQYF. Here the CDR3 DNA reads TGTGCCAGCAGCCCTACCACAGGGGTCTACTACGAGCAGTACTTC.